This T cell receptor (beta chain) was recovered during a study of blood T cell repertoires in COVID-19. Study-level background: Acute and convalescent COVID-19 specimens originated in the United States, Italy and Spain.

Assay used: immunoSEQ multiplex PCR; TCRdb lists only in-frame clones, some missing. The table shows under 300,000 clones, with approximately 90% occurring only once. Donors in Cohort 3 who had recovered were those with two negative PCRs, healthcare professional clearance, or resolution of their symptoms. Germline V lookup: CDR1 LNHDA, CDR2 SQIVND (reference sequence). The CDR3 has 15 residues. The V and J ends lost 6 bases and 2 bases, in that order; junction bases with no gene match: 7. The receptor was isolated from a man aged 40-55 years who had recovered from COVID-19. The V call is TRBV19, the J call TRBJ2-1, with 7 bases identical to TRBD2. The sample consisted of PBMCs or T cells enriched from blood (not recorded which). CDR3 protein: CASRTSVLTYNEQFF. CDR3 bases: TGTGCCAGTAGAACTAGCGTCCTAACCTACAATGAGCAGTTCTTC.